This TCR beta chain was recovered during a study of T cell responses to AZD1222 COVID-19 vaccine. This clone was detected a few times. As yet, its antigen is unknown. There are 14 residues in the CDR3. V was trimmed by 2 bases and J by 3 bases, leaving 11 bases between them. Germline CDR1 SEHNR, CDR2 FQNEAQ (reference sequence). Some clones are missing from TCRdb's copy, which holds only in-frame ones; the method was immunoSEQ multiplex PCR. Of 150,000 or so clones listed, approximately 88% were seen once; the top ten hold 3% to 4%. Study-level results: Across the whole spike, CD4 TCRs peaked at regions 160-218 and 743-854.

The source is an adult in good health. The chain is built from TRBV7-9 and TRBJ2-7; tentatively, D is TRBD2 (6 bases). This material consisted of peripheral blood, taken on day 0 of MenACWY control vaccination. CDR3 in DNA: TGTGCCAGCAGCTTAAACGGGGGTCTCTACGAGCAGTACTTC. It specifies CASSLNGGLYEQYF.